This T cell receptor (beta chain) was identified during a study of T cell responses to AZD1222 COVID-19 vaccine. On the study more broadly: Second-dose intervals near 4 or 12 weeks were combined. Study-wide results and caveats: Reportedly, close to half of spike-specific TCRs are directed against unmutated variant regions. No day 14 peak samples; only post-peak repertoires were characterized. Donors were chiefly white British, with a greater number of females, and clonal diversity was perhaps underestimated.

As concerns this clone: Its target is unknown.

This CDR3 has 13 amino acids. V gave up 8 bases and J gave up 4 bases, with 15 bases separating them. The germline V gene encodes CDR1 MNHEY and CDR2 SVGAGI. The repertoire was sequenced with immunoSEQ multiplex PCR; TCRdb's copy has only in-frame clones and lacks some. The sample records around 97,000 clones, 80% to 90% being singletons. Sample: peripheral blood, taken on day 0 of AZD1222 vaccination. The chain joins TRBV6-5 to TRBJ2-7; D may be TRBD1 (6 bases). This sequence originates from an adult in good health. This chain's CDR3 is CASLDRDIYEQYF. DNA of the CDR3: TGTGCCAGCCTCGACCGGGACATTTACGAGCAGTACTTC.